This paragraph reports one T cell receptor (beta chain). Its matching antigen is unknown. V was pared by 4 bases and J by 4 bases, with 8 bases between. CDR1 and CDR2 (germline): WNHNN, SYGVQD (reference sequence). This CDR3 spans 13 amino acids. The data are from a study of T cells in Graves' hyperthyroidism and ophthalmopathy. Amplification of TCR beta CDR3 regions was performed using RNA transcripts as template. The HTBI set primed first-round TCR CDR3 RT-PCR. MiXCR, run by TCRdb on the multiplex PCR reads, gives a single entry per CDR3 protein. The sample gives hundreds of thousands of distinct CDR3 sequences, approximately 13% of which show up once; roughly 24% is in the top ten. Study-level results: The majority of expanded thyroid clonotypes above 0.001 also appeared in blood.

Sequenced material: blood. The clonotype was recovered from a woman in her 30s with Graves' hyperthyroidism. The chain employs TRBV10-1 and TRBJ2-1; D not certain. CDR3 DNA: TGCGCCAGCAGTGGAACTGATTACAATGAGCAGTTCTTC. Translation: CASSGTDYNEQFF.